The 27 T cell receptor beta chains reported below all come from one sample, sequenced in a study of human T cells and chemical hapten exposure. The sample's time point: patch test 2, 6 weeks after DPC sensitization. Specified treatment: therapeutic diphenylcyclopropenone sensitization with weekly scalp DPC. TCRdb called the RACE reads again in MiXCR, with one record for every CDR3 protein. The top ten hold 3.2% of the sample, which has roughly 92,000 distinct CDR3 sequences, over 10% seen once. The material sequenced was whole blood, taken in connection with sensitization to the hapten diphenylcyclopropenone (DPC). These receptors were obtained from a woman in her forties with alopecia areata. Some clones in this sample may be carry-over from other donors' samples.

In its sample, this clonotype was seen many times. The genes are TRBV6-1 and TRBJ2-5; D gene unclear. From germline, CDR1 is MNHNS and CDR2 SASEGT. The germline V and J ends were trimmed by 7 bases and 0 bases, with 12 bases remaining between them. The CDR3 length is 14 residues. The chain's CDR3 is CASTQATYQETQYF. DNA for the CDR3: TGTGCCAGCACTCAGGCAACGTACCAAGAGACCCAGTACTTC.

This clonotype was picked up a small number of times. The rearrangement links TRBV30 to TRBJ2-1; the match to TRBD2 covers 8 bases. Germline assignment: CDR1 GTSNPN and CDR2 SVGIG (reference sequence). This CDR3 comprises 16 residues. The junction had 11 bases not matched to a gene; V was cut back by 2 bases and J by 5 bases. CDR3 bases: TGTGCCTGGAGTCCTGCCCACCAGCGGGGGAACAATGAGCAGTTCTTC. Encoded protein: CAWSPAHQRGNNEQFF.

This clonotype has more than one count but fewer than ten. The chain uses TRBV7-2 and TRBJ2-7; the D gene could be TRBD1 or TRBD2 (5 bases each). This CDR3 contains 13 residues. Germline CDR1 reads SGHTA; CDR2 reads FQGNSA. The ends were cut back, 5 bases at V and 6 bases at J, with 14 bases in the middle. CDR3 sequence reads: CASSTRDASEQYF. The CDR3 nucleotides read TGTGCCAGCAGCACCAGGGACGCGAGCGAGCAGTACTTC.

V usage is TRBV5-6 and J usage is TRBJ2-1; a weak D match, TRBD1 (6 bases). Per germline, CDR1 SGHDT and CDR2 YYEEEE. This CDR3 comprises 13 residues. V was pared by 1 base and J by 7 bases, with 9 bases between. CDR3 DNA sequence: TGTGCCAGCAGCTTGTCGCAGGGGAATGAGCAGTTCTTC. Amino acids: CASSLSQGNEQFF.

The table lists this clonotype with many counts. The chain couples TRBV20-1 to TRBJ2-1; 10 bases agree with TRBD2. Trimming took 6 bases from V and 8 from J; bases not matched to a gene: 10. Germline CDR1 and CDR2: DFQATT and SNEGSKA (reference sequence). CDR3 length equals 14 residues. CDR3 DNA: TGCAGTGCCGCCGCTAGCGGGAGAGCCGATGAGCAGTTCTTC. Translated: CSAAASGRADEQFF.

This clonotype appeared many times. V gene TRBV19 combines with J gene TRBJ2-3; D gene uncertain. The CDR3 has 13 residues. The germline V and J ends were trimmed by 4 bases and 4 bases, with 9 bases remaining between them. Per germline, CDR1 LNHDA and CDR2 SQIVND (reference sequence). The CDR3 bases are TGTGCCAGTAGTACCGTTTCCGCAGATACGCAGTATTTT. This sequence encodes CASSTVSADTQYF.

This clonotype was seen only a few times. The chain couples TRBV18 to TRBJ2-7; D is unresolved. Germline V gene sequence: CDR1 KGHSH, CDR2 LQKENI. The V gene lost 3 bases and the J gene lost 3 bases, with 15 bases spanning the gap. CDR3 length: 15 amino acids. The CDR3 coding sequence is TGTGCCAGCTCACCCTCCCGGCAGGTGGGCTACGAGCAGTACTTC. Amino acids: CASSPSRQVGYEQYF. Variable domain in full (rest from reference TRBV18 and TRBJ2-7): NAGVMQNPRHLVRRRGQEARLRCSPMKGHSHVYWYRQLPEEGLKFMVYLQKENIIDESGMPKERFSAEFPKEGPSILRIQQVVRGDSAAYFCASSPSRQVGYEQYFGPGTRLTVT.

The chain is built from TRBV7-2 and TRBJ1-2, with 11 bases lining up with TRBD1. The V and J ends lost 5 bases and 7 bases, in that order; junction bases with no gene match: 12. Germline loops: CDR1 SGHTA, CDR2 FQGNSA. This CDR3 is 16 amino acids long. Here the CDR3 DNA reads TGTGCCAGCAGCAACCCCCGCGGACAGGGGGCGCGTGGCTACACCTTC. It encodes CASSNPRGQGARGYTF.

The chain joins TRBV5-6 to TRBJ2-7, with D unresolved. Trimming removed 2 bases from V and 5 bases from J, with 11 bases in between. The germline CDR1 and CDR2 sequences are SGHDT and YYEEEE. The CDR3 spans 13 residues. The CDR3 region has the DNA TGTGCCAGCAGCTTAGGCAGAAGAGACGAGCAGTACTTC. It specifies CASSLGRRDEQYF. The full variable domain, in which reference TRBV5-6 and TRBJ2-7 provide the parts outside the CDR3, is DAGVTQSPTHLIKTRGQQVTLRCSPKSGHDTVSWYQQALGQGPQFIFQYYEEEERQRGNFPDRFSGHQFPNYSSELNVNALLLGDSALYLCASSLGRRDEQYFGPGTRLTVT.

This clonotype has more than one count but fewer than ten. V is TRBV4-3 and J is TRBJ2-7, with 7 bases that match TRBD1. CDR1 is LGHNA, CDR2 YSLEER, per germline. The CDR3 loop spans 16 amino acids. The junction had 8 bases not matched to a gene; V was cut back by 1 base and J by 2 bases. CDR3 residues: CASSQGTGAHTYEQYF. DNA of the CDR3: TGCGCCAGCAGCCAAGGAACAGGGGCGCATACCTACGAGCAGTACTTC.

This clonotype came up once. The gene calls are TRBV28 and TRBJ2-7, with no clear D. Germline CDR1 reads MDHEN; CDR2 reads SYDVKM. V was pared by 2 bases and J by 0 bases, with 11 bases between. This CDR3 has 15 amino acids. The CDR3 is CASSLRAASSYEQYF. The CDR3 region has the DNA TGTGCCAGCAGTTTACGGGCTGCGAGCTCCTACGAGCAGTACTTC.

This clonotype is medium-sized within its sample. The V gene is TRBV6-4, the J gene TRBJ2-6, with D possibly matching TRBD2 (6 bases). The germline V and J ends were trimmed by 6 bases and 0 bases, with 12 bases remaining between them. Looked up from germline, CDR1 is MRHNA and CDR2 is SNTAGT. The CDR3 runs to 16 residues. The CDR3 coding sequence is TGTGCCAGCAGCACCGGGACTTCCTCTGGGGCCAACGTCCTGACTTTC. It encodes CASSTGTSSGANVLTF.

The J gene is TRBJ2-5, the V gene TRBV29-1; no clear D gene. V was cut by 0 bases and J by 4 bases, with 12 bases left in between. Germline-derived CDR1 and CDR2 are SQVTM and ANQGSEA. The length of the CDR3 is 14 residues. CDR3 sequence: CSVEDQSIGETQYF. The CDR3 DNA is TGCAGCGTTGAAGATCAAAGTATCGGAGAGACCCAGTACTTC.

This chain joins TRBV18 and TRBJ1-1; the D gene is possibly TRBD1 (5 bases). Germline V gene sequence: CDR1 KGHSH, CDR2 LQKENI. The V end lost 6 bases, the J end lost 3 bases, and 17 bases lay between the germline ends. The CDR3 runs to 15 residues. The CDR3 sequence is CASSSRGGSDTEAFF. The DNA for the CDR3 is TGTGCCAGCTCCTCCCGTGGGGGTAGTGACACTGAAGCTTTCTTT. Looking up the rest from reference TRBV18 and TRBJ1-1 gives the full variable domain: NAGVMQNPRHLVRRRGQEARLRCSPMKGHSHVYWYRQLPEEGLKFMVYLQKENIIDESGMPKERFSAEFPKEGPSILRIQQVVRGDSAAYFCASSSRGGSDTEAFFGQGTRLTVV.

This clonotype was recorded at least ten times. This rearrangement joins TRBV6-4 to TRBJ2-3; 10 positions match TRBD2. With 4 bases clipped from V and 4 bases from J, the junction kept 5 bases outside the gene matches. The V gene's germline CDR1 is MRHNA and CDR2 SNTAGT. The CDR3 covers 15 residues. As DNA, the CDR3 is TGTGCCAGCAGTGCCAGCGGGGGGGCCGCAGATACGCAGTATTTT. Its protein product is CASSASGGAADTQYF.

Only a few counts were recorded for this clonotype. This sequence joins TRBV2 and TRBJ2-1, with D tentatively TRBD1 (6 bases). Germline V gene sequence: CDR1 SNHLY, CDR2 FYNNEI. With 4 bases removed from V and 4 bases from J, the gap between germline ends came to 8 bases. This CDR3 comprises 13 residues. The CDR3 DNA reads as TGTGCCAGCAGTGGGACAGAGTACAATGAGCAGTTCTTC. Translation: CASSGTEYNEQFF.

The rearrangement links TRBV10-2 to TRBJ2-5; D is perhaps TRBD2 (5 bases). The V gene lost 0 bases and the J gene lost 11 bases, with 22 bases spanning the gap. CDR1 is WSHSY, CDR2 SAAADI, per germline. The CDR3 has 16 amino acids. The CDR3 reads CASSESGSGVREGQYF. The CDR3 nucleotides are TGCGCCAGCAGTGAGTCCGGGTCTGGCGTTAGAGAGGGTCAGTACTTC.

This clonotype was detected ten times or more. The rearrangement links TRBV6-5 to TRBJ1-6; TRBD1 matches at 7 bases. V trimming: 2 bases; J trimming: 7 bases; junction bases outside the gene matches: 11. Germline CDR1 reads MNHEY; CDR2 reads SVGAGI. CDR3 length: 17 residues. The CDR3 bases are TGTGCCAGCAGTTACGCCTGGACAGGCGGGGGAAATTCACCCCTCCACTTT. This sequence encodes CASSYAWTGGGNSPLHF.

This clonotype was seen only a few times. The V and J genes are TRBV20-1 and TRBJ1-1, with D unresolved. The CDR3 is 14 residues long. CDR1 is DFQATT, CDR2 SNEGSKA, per germline (reference sequence). Trimming cost V 0 bases and J 3 bases, with 11 bases left between them. The CDR3: CSARDGASDTEAFF. The DNA of the CDR3 is TGCAGTGCTAGAGATGGCGCGTCGGACACTGAAGCTTTCTTT.

This clonotype was observed at least ten times. This chain uses TRBV20-1 with TRBJ2-7; D is ambiguous. This CDR3 comprises 13 residues. Germline CDR1 reads DFQATT; CDR2 reads SNEGSKA (reference sequence). V lost 0 bases, J lost 2 bases, and 8 bases lay in between. CDR3 loop: CSARDPGAYEQYF. The CDR3 region has the DNA TGCAGTGCTAGAGATCCCGGCGCCTACGAGCAGTACTTC.

The chain links TRBV11-2 to TRBJ2-3, with 10 nucleotides matching TRBD2. Germline V gives CDR1 SGHAT, CDR2 FQNNGV. The junction had 4 bases not matched to a gene; V was cut back by 5 bases and J by 5 bases. CDR3 length equals 14 residues. CDR3 nucleotides: TGTGCCAGCAGCCGAGGGACTAGCGAAGATACGCAGTATTTT. Its translation: CASSRGTSEDTQYF.

This rearrangement joins TRBV29-1 to TRBJ2-1, with a weak D call TRBD1 (6 bases). There are 12 residues in the CDR3. The germline V gene encodes CDR1 SQVTM and CDR2 ANQGSEA. Trimming took 8 bases from V and 6 from J, leaving 14 bases between them. This CDR3 reads CSSATRGNEQFF. In DNA, the CDR3 is TGCAGCTCAGCCACCAGGGGCAATGAGCAGTTCTTC.

This clonotype has ten or more counts. The CDR3 nucleotides read TGCAGTGCTAGAGATGAGCAGGGATATTCACCCCTCCACTTT. This translates into CSARDEQGYSPLHF. This chain uses TRBV20-1 with TRBJ1-6; D might be TRBD1 (5 bases). Trimming stripped 0 bases from V and 8 bases from J, with 11 bases between. CDR1 and CDR2 (germline): DFQATT, SNEGSKA (reference sequence). The CDR3 has 14 residues.

This clonotype was detected only once. A read error may be the cause here, since a much bigger clone is one base away. The rearrangement links TRBV10-3 to TRBJ2-2; D is undetermined. CDR1 and CDR2 from the germline V gene are ENHRY and SYGVKD. The CDR3 extends over 16 amino acids. DNA for the CDR3: TGTGCCATCGGAACCTGGCTGGGCGCAAACACCCGGGAGCTGTTTTTT. It yields the protein CAIGTWLGANTRELFF.

The DNA for the CDR3 is TGTGCCAGCAGCCCGAGCGGCTCCTACGAGCAGTACTTC. Translation: CASSPSGSYEQYF. This chain joins TRBV4-2 and TRBJ2-7; possibly TRBD2 for D (5 bases). The CDR3 totals 13 residues. From germline, CDR1 is LGHNA and CDR2 YNFKEQ. V was shortened by 4 bases and J by 0 bases, with 7 bases between the two germline ends.

This clonotype has a handful of counts. The chain carries TRBV7-9 and TRBJ1-1; D remains ambiguous. Germline V gives CDR1 SEHNR, CDR2 FQNEAQ (reference sequence). Trimming removed 0 bases from V and 5 bases from J, with 10 bases in between. The CDR3 length is 14 residues. In DNA, the CDR3 is TGTGCCAGCAGCTTAGCCCAACGGGGAACTGAAGCTTTCTTT. It specifies CASSLAQRGTEAFF.

This clonotype has a count of ten or more. The chain recombines TRBV20-1 with TRBJ1-1; 9 bases line up with TRBD1. This CDR3 spans 16 amino acids. The germline CDR1 and CDR2 sequences are DFQATT and SNEGSKA (reference sequence). The V and J ends lost 3 bases and 0 bases, in that order; junction bases with no gene match: 8. CDR3 bases: TGCAGTGCTAGCGACAGGGGGAAGGCGATGAACACTGAAGCTTTCTTT. This gives the protein CSASDRGKAMNTEAFF.